This TCR beta chain is drawn from a study of metastatic and nonmetastatic thyroid tumors. For the study at large: Malignant and benign thyroid patients had repertoires compared in peripheral blood and tumor or nodule tissue. Regarding the study as a whole: Benign nodules reportedly had significantly lower TCR beta diversity than malignant thyroid tumors in blood and tumor.

As originally analysed: Clinicopathological groups of papillary thyroid cancer showed CDR3 differences that were used to build a distant-metastasis classifier. TCRdb re-called the PCR reads with MiXCR. Here the V and J calls rest on TCRdb's processing, not on the authors' analysis. This table has 30,000 to 35,000 clones, around 17% appearing once. Trimming left V 4 bases short and J 6 bases short, with 16 bases between. Germline V gene lookup returns CDR1 SGHAT and CDR2 FQDESV (reference sequence). The CDR3 has 15 residues. This clone was observed many times. Its antigen is not identified. Every patient underwent thyroid surgery untreated.

The rearrangement links TRBV11-1 to TRBJ2-1; possible D gene TRBD1, 6 bases. Sequencing input: blood. The clonotype was recovered from a female donor with papillary thyroid cancer or a benign thyroid nodule (not recorded which). Some clones in this sample may be carry-over from other donors' samples. Here the CDR3 DNA reads TGTGCCAGCAGCTCGCTAGGGGGACCTCTCAATGAGCAGTTCTTC. Protein product: CASSSLGGPLNEQFF.